Presented here are 24 T cell receptor beta chains from one specimen sequenced in a study of blood T cell repertoires in COVID-19. Measured with immunoSEQ multiplex PCR; TCRdb has only the in-frame clones, and not every one. The sample has 450,000 to 500,000 clones, 70% to 90% seen once. The specimen was peripheral blood. The receptors were gathered from a human donor in a cohort sampled during active COVID-19.

Only a few counts were recorded for this clone. The genes are TRBV28 and TRBJ1-2; 7 bases are shared with TRBD1. This CDR3 comprises 13 residues. Trimming at V came to 6 bases and at J to 3 bases, leaving 4 bases not matched to a gene. The germline CDR1 and CDR2 sequences are MDHEN and SYDVKM. CDR3 sequence (DNA): TGTGCCAGCAGGGTTACAGGGGACTATGGCTACACCTTC. This translates into CASRVTGDYGYTF.

V and J are TRBV27 and TRBJ2-3, with TRBD2 matching 11 bases. The germline gives CDR1 MNHEY, CDR2 SMNVEV (reference sequence). The CDR3 has 13 residues. The V and J ends lost 7 bases and 4 bases, in that order; junction bases with no gene match: 1. Here the CDR3 DNA reads TGTGCCAGCAAACTAGCGGGAGCAGATACGCAGTATTTT. This codes for CASKLAGADTQYF.

This sequence joins TRBV7-3 and TRBJ2-7; 14 nucleotides match TRBD2. The CDR3 runs 15 residues. V was pared by 3 bases and J by 6 bases, with 4 bases of the junction left unmatched. Germline CDR1 SGHTA, CDR2 FQGTGA. The CDR3 loop reads CASSLGLAGVSEQYF. DNA for the CDR3: TGTGCCAGCAGCTTGGGACTAGCGGGAGTGAGCGAGCAGTACTTC.

This CDR3 is CASRGLGTYGYTF. CDR3 coding DNA: TGTGCCAGTAGGGGTCTGGGCACCTATGGCTACACCTTC. The rearrangement uses TRBV19 and TRBJ1-2; no firm D call. From germline, CDR1 is LNHDA and CDR2 SQIVND (reference sequence). The CDR3 runs 13 residues. V lost 6 bases to trimming and J lost 4 bases, with 12 bases between them.

The chain recombines TRBV27 with TRBJ1-5; D possibly corresponds to TRBD1 (5 bases). This CDR3 is 15 amino acids long. Trimming shortened V by 4 bases and J by 0 bases, and 10 bases separated the two germline ends. Looked up from germline, CDR1 is MNHEY and CDR2 is SMNVEV (reference sequence). This CDR3 reads CASSSGDYSNQPQHF. Written as DNA, the CDR3 is TGTGCCAGCAGTTCGGGGGACTATAGCAATCAGCCCCAGCATTTT.

The V call is TRBV6-5, the J call TRBJ2-7; TRBD2 agrees at 7 bases. V lost 7 bases to trimming and J lost 2 bases; unmatched junction nucleotides: 2. The CDR3 sequence is 12 residues long. Per germline, CDR1 MNHEY and CDR2 SVGAGI. The CDR3, as DNA: TGTGCCAGCACCGGACTAGCCTACGAGCAGTACTTC. Protein: CASTGLAYEQYF.

V usage is TRBV27 and J usage is TRBJ2-4, with no clear D. The V gene lost 3 bases and the J gene lost 0 bases, with 15 bases spanning the gap. The CDR3 totals 17 residues. CDR1 is MNHEY and CDR2 is SMNVEV in the germline V gene (reference sequence). CDR3 in DNA: TGTGCCAGCAGTTTCCGCGGCCCTTCTTTAGCCAAAAACATTCAGTACTTC. Protein sequence: CASSFRGPSLAKNIQYF.

V usage is TRBV7-6 and J usage is TRBJ2-1; no firm D call. The CDR3 is made up of 15 amino acids. Germline V CDR1 and CDR2: SGHVS, FNYEAQ. Trimming removed 0 bases from V and 6 bases from J, with 12 bases in between. The CDR3 DNA reads TGTGCCAGCAGCTTAGCCGAACGGAGCGTCAATGAGCAGTTCTTC. It codes for CASSLAERSVNEQFF.

The V call is TRBV5-4, the J call TRBJ1-2, with a possible D match to TRBD1 (6 bases). The length of the CDR3 is 16 residues. Deletions cut 3 bases from V and 2 bases from J, with 17 bases between. Germline loops: CDR1 SGHNT, CDR2 YYREEE (reference sequence). The CDR3 is CASSSGFTGPNYGYTF. The CDR3 region has the DNA TGTGCCAGCAGCTCAGGCTTCACAGGGCCGAACTATGGCTACACCTTC.

Points on this clone: The same CDR3 also results from other DNA sequences found in this sample. Here the CDR3 DNA reads TGTGCCAGTAGTATAGAACCAGGCAATTCACCCCTCCACTTT. Protein sequence: CASSIEPGNSPLHF. The gene calls are TRBV19 and TRBJ1-6; no reliable D call. From germline, CDR1 is LNHDA and CDR2 SQIVND (reference sequence). CDR3 length: 14 residues. Deletions cut 0 bases from V and 7 bases from J, with 7 bases between.

This clone was detected a few times. J is TRBJ2-5 and V is TRBV27; 9 nucleotides line up with TRBD1. This CDR3 contains 15 residues. V gave up 5 bases and J gave up 6 bases; unmatched junction bases: 10. Looked up from germline, CDR1 is MNHEY and CDR2 is SMNVEV (reference sequence). Here the CDR3 DNA reads TGTGCCAGCAGTATCGGGACAGGGAACAGAAAGACCCAGTACTTC. Translation: CASSIGTGNRKTQYF.

CDR3 nucleotide sequence: TGTGCCAGCAGCTCGGGGACTAGCGGGCTCCCGAATGAGCAGTTCTTC. It encodes CASSSGTSGLPNEQFF. This sequence joins TRBV11-3 and TRBJ2-1; TRBD2 matches at 12 bases. There are 16 residues in the CDR3. V lost 4 bases to trimming and J lost 7 bases; unmatched junction nucleotides: 8. Germline CDR1 is SGHNT and CDR2 is YENEEA.

The V and J genes are TRBV6-5 and TRBJ1-3; possible D gene TRBD1, 6 bases. The length of the CDR3 is 14 residues. Trimming removed 5 bases from V and 8 bases from J, with 16 bases in between. Germline assignment: CDR1 MNHEY and CDR2 SVGAGI. DNA of the CDR3: TGTGCCAGCAGTCAAACCGGGACAAGCGACACCATATATTTT. This translates into CASSQTGTSDTIYF.

This chain connects TRBV7-2 to TRBJ2-6; D is possibly TRBD2 (6 bases). The ends were cut back, 4 bases at V and 0 bases at J, with 10 bases in the middle. From germline, CDR1 is SGHTA and CDR2 FQGNSA. The CDR3 consists of 16 residues. The DNA for the CDR3 is TGTGCCAGCAGCTCCCTGGGGGGCTCTGGGGCCAACGTCCTGACTTTC. Protein product: CASSSLGGSGANVLTF. Full variable domain (missing parts from reference TRBV7-2 and TRBJ2-6): GAGVSQSPSNKVTEKGKDVELRCDPISGHTALYWYRQSLGQGLEFLIYFQGNSAPDKSGLPSDRFSAERTGGSVSTLTIQRTQQEDSAVYLCASSSLGGSGANVLTFGAGSRLTVL.

This chain joins TRBV24-1 and TRBJ1-2; 11 bases map to TRBD1. CDR1 is KGHDR and CDR2 is SFDVKD in the germline V gene. The CDR3 contains 15 residues. The V and J ends lost 2 bases and 6 bases, in that order; junction bases with no gene match: 4. The CDR3 region has the DNA TGTGCCACCAGTGATTCGGGGACAGGGGGGAATGGCTACACCTTC. Amino acids: CATSDSGTGGNGYTF.

The rearrangement links TRBV19 to TRBJ1-6, with TRBD1 as a possible D gene (6 bases). Germline CDR1 LNHDA, CDR2 SQIVND (reference sequence). The CDR3 loop spans 19 amino acids. The germline V and J ends were trimmed by 9 bases and 6 bases, with 30 bases remaining between them. CDR3 protein: CASRILGSTGLTRNSPLHF. The CDR3 region has the DNA TGTGCCAGCAGAATCCTAGGGTCGACAGGCTTGACGCGTAATTCACCCCTCCACTTT. Full variable domain (outside the CDR3, taken from reference TRBV19 and TRBJ1-6): DGGITQSPKYLFRKEGQNVTLSCEQNLNHDAMYWYRQDPGQGLRLIYYSQIVNDFQKGDIAEGYSVSREKKESFPLTVTSAQKNPTAFYLCASRILGSTGLTRNSPLHFGNGTRLTVT.

V usage is TRBV29-1 and J usage is TRBJ2-7; 7 positions match TRBD2. Trimming removed 4 bases from V and 1 base from J; junction bases left unmatched: 7. The length of the CDR3 is 14 residues. Germline V gene data show CDR1 as SQVTM and CDR2 as ANQGSEA. For the CDR3, the DNA is TGCAGCGTTGTAAGGGCGGGAGTATCCTACGAGCAGTACTTC. Translation: CSVVRAGVSYEQYF.

V usage is TRBV6-1 and J usage is TRBJ2-5, with a possible D match to TRBD1 (6 bases). V was shortened by 4 bases and J by 2 bases, with 20 bases between the two germline ends. Germline V gives CDR1 MNHNS, CDR2 SASEGT. This CDR3 has 17 residues. In nucleotides, the CDR3 is TGTGCCAGCAGTGTTACTAAAACCGGGACACGTCAAGAGACCCAGTACTTC. This codes for CASSVTKTGTRQETQYF.

This rearrangement joins TRBV5-1 to TRBJ2-2, with TRBD2 matching 12 bases. The V gene's germline CDR1 is SGHRS and CDR2 YFSETQ. After removal of 4 bases from V and 7 bases from J, the junction contained 5 bases not matched to a gene. This CDR3 has 15 residues. The CDR3 is CASSATSGRVGELFF. The CDR3 DNA sequence: TGCGCCAGCAGCGCGACTAGCGGGAGAGTCGGGGAGCTGTTTTTT. Variable domain in full (rest from reference TRBV5-1 and TRBJ2-2): KAGVTQTPRYLIKTRGQQVTLSCSPISGHRSVSWYQQTPGQGLQFLFEYFSETQRNKGNFPGRFSGRQFSNSRSEMNVSTLELGDSALYLCASSATSGRVGELFFGEGSRLTVL.

The chain joins TRBV6-1 to TRBJ1-2, with D possibly being TRBD1 (6 bases). The germline V gene encodes CDR1 MNHNS and CDR2 SASEGT. Between the trimmed V and J ends, which lost 0 bases and 3 bases, there was a span of 14 bases. This CDR3 has 16 residues. CDR3 bases: TGTGCCAGCAGTGAAGCAGTCCCAGGGACACACTATGGCTACACCTTC. Translating gives CASSEAVPGTHYGYTF.

This clone has only one observation. This chain connects TRBV2 to TRBJ2-3, with 7 bases that match TRBD1. The CDR3 consists of 14 residues. V shed 1 base, J shed 11 bases, and the junction held 9 bases outside the gene matches. Germline-derived CDR1 and CDR2 are SNHLY and FYNNEI. The CDR3 here is CASSEGGRAGGQYF. For the CDR3, the DNA is TGTGCCAGCAGTGAAGGCGGGCGGGCAGGGGGGCAGTATTTT.

V is TRBV11-3 and J is TRBJ2-5, with TRBD2 matching 9 bases. The CDR3 extends over 16 amino acids. V lost 1 base, J lost 3 bases, and 6 bases stayed unmatched. Germline V gene sequence: CDR1 SGHNT, CDR2 YENEEA. This chain's CDR3 is CASSLGLAGREETQYF. The CDR3, as DNA: TGTGCCAGCAGCTTAGGGCTAGCGGGAAGAGAAGAGACCCAGTACTTC. The full variable domain, completed using reference TRBV11-3 and TRBJ2-5, is EAGVVQSPRYKIIEKKQPVAFWCNPISGHNTLYWYLQNLGQGPELLIRYENEEAVDDSQLPKDRFSAERLKGVDSTLKIQPAELGDSAVYLCASSLGLAGREETQYFGPGTRLLVL.

CDR3 coding DNA: TGTGCCAGCAGCCAAGCGGGAGCGGGGAATGAGCAGTTCTTC. It codes for CASSQAGAGNEQFF. The chain employs TRBV3-1 (or the pseudogene TRBV3-2) and TRBJ2-1, with 7 bases aligning to TRBD2. Trimming removed 1 base from V and 7 bases from J; junction bases left unmatched: 4. The CDR3 runs 14 residues. The germline gives CDR1 LGHDT, CDR2 YNNKEL (reference sequence).

This chain connects TRBV19 to TRBJ1-1, with 7 bases fitting TRBD1. The CDR3 has 15 residues. From germline, CDR1 is LNHDA and CDR2 SQIVND (reference sequence). With V trimmed by 3 bases and J by 0 bases, 4 bases remained unmatched. The DNA of the CDR3 is TGTGCCAGTAGTATGCCCGGGACAGTGAACACTGAAGCTTTCTTT. This gives the protein CASSMPGTVNTEAFF.